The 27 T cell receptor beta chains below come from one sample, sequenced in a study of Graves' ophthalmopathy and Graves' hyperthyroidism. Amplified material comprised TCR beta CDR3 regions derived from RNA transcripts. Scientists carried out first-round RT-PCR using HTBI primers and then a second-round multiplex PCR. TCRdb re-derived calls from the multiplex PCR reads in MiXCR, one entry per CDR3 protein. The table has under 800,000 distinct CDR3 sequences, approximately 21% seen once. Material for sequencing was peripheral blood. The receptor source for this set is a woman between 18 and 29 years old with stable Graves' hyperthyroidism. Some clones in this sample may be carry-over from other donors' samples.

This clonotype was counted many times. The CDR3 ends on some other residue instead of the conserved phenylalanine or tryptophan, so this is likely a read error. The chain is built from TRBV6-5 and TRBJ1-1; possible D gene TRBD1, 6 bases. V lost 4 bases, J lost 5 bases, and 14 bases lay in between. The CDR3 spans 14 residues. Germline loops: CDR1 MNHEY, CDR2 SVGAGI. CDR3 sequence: CASSSSSDRTEAFL. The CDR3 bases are TGTGCCAGCAGTTCCAGTTCTGACAGGACTGAAGCTTTCCTT.

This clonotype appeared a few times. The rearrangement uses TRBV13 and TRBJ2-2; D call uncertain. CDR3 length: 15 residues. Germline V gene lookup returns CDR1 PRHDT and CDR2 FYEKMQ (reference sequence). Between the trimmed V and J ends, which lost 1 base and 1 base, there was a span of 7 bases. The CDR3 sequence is CASSLEWGNTGELFF. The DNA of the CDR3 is TGTGCCAGCAGCTTAGAATGGGGGAACACCGGGGAGCTGTTTTTT.

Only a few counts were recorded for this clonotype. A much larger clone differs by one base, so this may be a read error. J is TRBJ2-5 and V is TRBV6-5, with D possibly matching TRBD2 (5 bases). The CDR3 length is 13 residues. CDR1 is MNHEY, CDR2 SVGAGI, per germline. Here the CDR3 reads CASSDLAKETKYF. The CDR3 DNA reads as TGTGCCAGCAGCGACCTAGCTAAAGAGACCAAGTACTTC.

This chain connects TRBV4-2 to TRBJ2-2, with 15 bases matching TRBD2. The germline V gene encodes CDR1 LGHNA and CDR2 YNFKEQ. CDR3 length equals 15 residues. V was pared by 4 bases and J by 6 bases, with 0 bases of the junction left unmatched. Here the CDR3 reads CASSRTSGGAGELFF. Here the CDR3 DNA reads TGTGCCAGCAGCCGGACTAGCGGGGGGGCCGGGGAGCTGTTTTTT.

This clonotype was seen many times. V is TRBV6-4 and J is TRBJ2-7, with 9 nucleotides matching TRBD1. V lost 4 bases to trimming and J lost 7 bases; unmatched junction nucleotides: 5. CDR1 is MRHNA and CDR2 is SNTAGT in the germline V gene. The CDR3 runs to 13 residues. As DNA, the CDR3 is TGTGCCAGCAGTGCAACCGGGACAGGGGAGCAGTACTTC. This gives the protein CASSATGTGEQYF.

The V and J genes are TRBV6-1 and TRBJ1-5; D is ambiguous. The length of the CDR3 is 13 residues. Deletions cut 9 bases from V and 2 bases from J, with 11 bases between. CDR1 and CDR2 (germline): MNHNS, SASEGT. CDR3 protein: CASLTTGNQPQHF. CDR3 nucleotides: TGTGCCAGTCTAACGACGGGCAATCAGCCCCAGCATTTT.

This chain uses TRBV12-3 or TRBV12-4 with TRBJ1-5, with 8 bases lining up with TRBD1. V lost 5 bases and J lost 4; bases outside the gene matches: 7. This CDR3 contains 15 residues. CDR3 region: CASSPDRGLNQPQHF. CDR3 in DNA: TGTGCCAGCAGTCCTGACAGGGGTTTGAATCAGCCCCAGCATTTT.

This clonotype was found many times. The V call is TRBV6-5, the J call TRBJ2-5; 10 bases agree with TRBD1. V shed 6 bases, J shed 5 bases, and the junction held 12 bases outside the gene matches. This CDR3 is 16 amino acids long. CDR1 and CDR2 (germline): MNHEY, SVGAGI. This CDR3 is CASRSRGTGATETQYF. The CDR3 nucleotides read TGTGCCAGCAGGAGTCGGGGGACAGGGGCGACGGAGACCCAGTACTTC.

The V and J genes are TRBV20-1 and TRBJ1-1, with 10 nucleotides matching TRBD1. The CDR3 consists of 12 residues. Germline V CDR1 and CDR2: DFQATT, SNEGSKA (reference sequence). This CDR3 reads CVTGTGVTEAFF. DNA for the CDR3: TGCGTTACCGGGACAGGGGTTACTGAAGCTTTCTTT.

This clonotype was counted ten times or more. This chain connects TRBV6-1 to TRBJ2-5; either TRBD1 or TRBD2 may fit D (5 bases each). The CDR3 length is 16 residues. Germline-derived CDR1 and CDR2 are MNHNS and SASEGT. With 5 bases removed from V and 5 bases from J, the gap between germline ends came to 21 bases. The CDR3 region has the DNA TGTGCCAGCAGTAGAATACCGGGACGGCCATGGGAGACCCAGTACTTC. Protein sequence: CASSRIPGRPWETQYF.

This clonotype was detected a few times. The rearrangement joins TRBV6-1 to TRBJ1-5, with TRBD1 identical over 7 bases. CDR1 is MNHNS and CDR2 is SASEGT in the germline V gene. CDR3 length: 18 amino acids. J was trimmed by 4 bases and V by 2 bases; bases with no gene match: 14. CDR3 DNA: TGTGCCAGCAGTGAATGGTGGCGGGCAGGGGGGCTTAATCAGCCCCAGCATTTT. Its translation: CASSEWWRAGGLNQPQHF.

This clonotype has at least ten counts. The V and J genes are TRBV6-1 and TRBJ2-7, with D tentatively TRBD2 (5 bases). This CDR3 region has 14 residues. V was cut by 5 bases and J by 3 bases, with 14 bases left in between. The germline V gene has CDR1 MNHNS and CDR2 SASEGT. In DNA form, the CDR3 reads TGTGCCAGCAGTCCCGGACTCGGGCACTACGAGCAGTACTTC. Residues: CASSPGLGHYEQYF.

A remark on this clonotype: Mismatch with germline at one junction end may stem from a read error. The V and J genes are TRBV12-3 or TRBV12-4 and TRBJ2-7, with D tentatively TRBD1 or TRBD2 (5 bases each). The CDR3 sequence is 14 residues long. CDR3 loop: CAGSTAGAPGEQYF. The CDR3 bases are TGTGCCGGCAGTACAGCCGGGGCGCCTGGCGAGCAGTACTTC.

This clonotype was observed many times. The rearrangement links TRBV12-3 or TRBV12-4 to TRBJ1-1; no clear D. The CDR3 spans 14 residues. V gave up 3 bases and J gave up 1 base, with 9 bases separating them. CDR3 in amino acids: CASSFRVRNTEAFF. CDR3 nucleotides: TGTGCCAGCAGTTTTAGAGTCCGGAACACTGAAGCTTTCTTT.

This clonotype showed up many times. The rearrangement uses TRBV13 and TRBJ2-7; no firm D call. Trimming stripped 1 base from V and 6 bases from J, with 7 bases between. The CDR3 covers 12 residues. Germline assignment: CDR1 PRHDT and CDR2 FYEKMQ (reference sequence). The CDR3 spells CASSLDLREQYF. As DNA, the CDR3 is TGTGCCAGCAGCTTAGATCTTCGCGAGCAGTACTTC.

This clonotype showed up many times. The CDR3 DNA is TGTGCCAGCAGTTACCCGGGACAGGGGTACGAGCAGTACTTC. It encodes CASSYPGQGYEQYF. This chain connects TRBV27 to TRBJ2-7; TRBD1 agrees at 10 bases. V gave up 4 bases and J gave up 4 bases; unmatched junction bases: 4. The CDR3 contains 14 residues. In germline, CDR1 is MNHEY, CDR2 SMNVEV (reference sequence).

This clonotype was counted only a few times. This CDR3 is CASRRDRVLDQPQHF. Here the CDR3 DNA reads TGTGCCAGCAGGAGGGACAGGGTTTTGGATCAGCCCCAGCATTTT. The genes are TRBV6-1 and TRBJ1-5; 9 nucleotides match TRBD1. Per the germline V gene, CDR1 is MNHNS and CDR2 is SASEGT. V was pared by 6 bases and J by 5 bases, with 8 bases of the junction left unmatched. CDR3 size: 15 residues.

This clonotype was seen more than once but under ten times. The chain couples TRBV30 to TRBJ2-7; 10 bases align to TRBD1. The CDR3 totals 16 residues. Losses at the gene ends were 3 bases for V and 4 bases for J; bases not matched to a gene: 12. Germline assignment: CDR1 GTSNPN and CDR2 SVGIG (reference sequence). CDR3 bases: TGTGCCTGGAGGTCGCCGATCGGACAGGGGGTTTACGAGCAGTACTTC. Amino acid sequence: CAWRSPIGQGVYEQYF. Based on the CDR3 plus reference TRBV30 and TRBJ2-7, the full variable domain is SQTIHQWPATLVQPVGSPLSLECTVEGTSNPNLYWYRQAAGRGLQLLFYSVGIGQISSEVPQNLSASRPQDRQFILSSKKLLLSDSGFYLCAWRSPIGQGVYEQYFGPGTRLTVT.

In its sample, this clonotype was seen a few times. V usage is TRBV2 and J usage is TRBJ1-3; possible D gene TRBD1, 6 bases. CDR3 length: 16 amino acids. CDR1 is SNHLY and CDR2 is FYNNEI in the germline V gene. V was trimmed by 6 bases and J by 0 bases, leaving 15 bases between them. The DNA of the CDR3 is TGTGCCAGCAGCCAAGGGGGGGTCAACTCTGGAAACACCATATATTTT. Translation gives CASSQGGVNSGNTIYF.

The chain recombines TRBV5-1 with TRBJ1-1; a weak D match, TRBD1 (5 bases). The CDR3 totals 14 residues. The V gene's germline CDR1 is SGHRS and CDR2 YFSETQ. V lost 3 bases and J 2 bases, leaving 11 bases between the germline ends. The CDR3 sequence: CASSWSWGNTEAFF. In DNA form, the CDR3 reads TGCGCCAGCAGCTGGAGTTGGGGCAACACTGAAGCTTTCTTT.

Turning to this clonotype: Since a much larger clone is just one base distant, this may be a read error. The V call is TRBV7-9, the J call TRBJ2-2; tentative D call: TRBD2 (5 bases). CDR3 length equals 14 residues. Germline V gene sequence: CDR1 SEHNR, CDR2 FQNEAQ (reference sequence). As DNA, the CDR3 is TGTGCCAGCAGCTCGAGTGGGGTCACCGGGGAGCTGTTGTTT. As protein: CASSSSGVTGELLF.

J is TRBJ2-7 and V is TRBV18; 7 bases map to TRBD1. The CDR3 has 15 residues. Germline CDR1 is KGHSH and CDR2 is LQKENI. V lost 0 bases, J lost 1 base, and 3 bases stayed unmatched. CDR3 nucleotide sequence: TGTGCCAGCTCACCACCGAGGGGACAGTCCTACGAGCAGTACTTC. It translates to CASSPPRGQSYEQYF.

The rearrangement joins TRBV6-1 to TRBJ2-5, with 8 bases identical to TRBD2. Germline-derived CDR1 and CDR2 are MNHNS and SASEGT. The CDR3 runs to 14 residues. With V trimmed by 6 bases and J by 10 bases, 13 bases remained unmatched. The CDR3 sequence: CASRQREFLRDQYF. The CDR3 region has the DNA TGTGCCAGCAGGCAGCGGGAGTTCCTGAGAGACCAGTACTTC.

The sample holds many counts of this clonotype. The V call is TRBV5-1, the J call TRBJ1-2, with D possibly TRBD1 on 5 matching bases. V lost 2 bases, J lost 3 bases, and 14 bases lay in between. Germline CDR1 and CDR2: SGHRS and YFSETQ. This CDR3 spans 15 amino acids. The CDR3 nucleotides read TGCGCCAGCAGCTTAGGACATTCCGTCGACTATGGCTACACCTTC. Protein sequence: CASSLGHSVDYGYTF.

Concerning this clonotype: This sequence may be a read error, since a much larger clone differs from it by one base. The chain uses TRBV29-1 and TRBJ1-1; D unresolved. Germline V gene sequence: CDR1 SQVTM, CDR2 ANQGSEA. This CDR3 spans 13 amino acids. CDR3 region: CIVVAPPKGTAFF. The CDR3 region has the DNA TGCATCGTTGTCGCACCGCCTAAAGGTACGGCTTTCTTT.

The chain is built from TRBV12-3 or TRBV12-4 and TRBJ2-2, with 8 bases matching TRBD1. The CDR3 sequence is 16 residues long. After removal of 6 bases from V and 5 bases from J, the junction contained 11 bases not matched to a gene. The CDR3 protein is CASRDRQGIRTGELFF. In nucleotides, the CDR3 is TGTGCCAGCAGGGACCGACAGGGGATTAGGACCGGGGAGCTGTTTTTT.

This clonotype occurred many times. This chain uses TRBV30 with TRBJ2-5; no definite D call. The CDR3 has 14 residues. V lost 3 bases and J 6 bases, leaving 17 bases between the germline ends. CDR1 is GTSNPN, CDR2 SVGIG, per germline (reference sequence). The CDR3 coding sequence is TGTGCCTGGAGGGGTGGGCCCACCTGGAAGACCCAGTACTTC. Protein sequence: CAWRGGPTWKTQYF. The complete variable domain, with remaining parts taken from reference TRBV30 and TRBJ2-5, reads SQTIHQWPATLVQPVGSPLSLECTVEGTSNPNLYWYRQAAGRGLQLLFYSVGIGQISSEVPQNLSASRPQDRQFILSSKKLLLSDSGFYLCAWRGGPTWKTQYFGPGTRLLVL.